Shown below are 10 T cell receptor beta chains from a single sample sequenced in a study of blood T cell repertoires in COVID-19. Clones were read by immunoSEQ multiplex PCR, and TCRdb kept only the in-frame ones, dropping some. The sample has fewer than 350,000 clones; about 86% are singletons. The sample was peripheral blood. These receptors came from a woman under 40 with COVID-19, enrolled during active disease.

The chain joins TRBV4-1 to TRBJ2-1; D is unresolved. V gave up 4 bases and J gave up 7 bases, with 8 bases separating them. The CDR3 consists of 12 residues. Germline V gene sequence: CDR1 MGHRA, CDR2 YSYEKL. The CDR3 bases are TGCGCCAGCAGCCTCCACAGAAATGAGCAGTTCTTC. Protein product: CASSLHRNEQFF.

This chain joins TRBV15 and TRBJ2-1; 10 bases fit TRBD2. Per germline, CDR1 LNHNV and CDR2 YYDKDF (reference sequence). V lost 1 base, J lost 4 bases, and 4 bases stayed unmatched. This CDR3 is 16 amino acids long. The CDR3 DNA is TGTGCCACCAGCAGAGCGGGACTAGCGACTTACAATGAGCAGTTCTTC. Amino acid sequence: CATSRAGLATYNEQFF. Variable domain in full (rest from reference TRBV15 and TRBJ2-1): DAMVIQNPRYQVTQFGKPVTLSCSQTLNHNVMYWYQQKSSQAPKLLFHYYDKDFNNEADTPDNFQSRRPNTSFCFLDIRSPGLGDTAMYLCATSRAGLATYNEQFFGPGTRLTVL.

The V gene is TRBV6-6, the J gene TRBJ1-4, with TRBD1 matching over 10 bases. Losses at the gene ends were 2 bases for V and 10 bases for J; bases not matched to a gene: 4. The CDR3 is 14 residues long. Germline-derived CDR1 and CDR2 are MNHNY and SVGAGI (reference sequence). CDR3 bases: TGTGCCAGCAGTTACAAAGACAGGGGGCTAAAACTGTTTTTT. This codes for CASSYKDRGLKLFF.

V usage is TRBV19 and J usage is TRBJ2-2; maybe TRBD1 (6 bases). V dropped 4 bases and J dropped 8 bases, with 20 bases sitting between them. The CDR3 has 16 amino acids. The germline CDR1 and CDR2 sequences are LNHDA and SQIVND (reference sequence). The CDR3 region is CASSTRTDTRGGELFF. CDR3 nucleotides: TGTGCCAGTAGTACCAGGACAGACACGAGGGGTGGGGAGCTGTTTTTT.

The chain links TRBV27 to TRBJ2-7; D is unclear. This CDR3 contains 14 residues. The germline CDR1 and CDR2 sequences are MNHEY and SMNVEV (reference sequence). Trimming took 3 bases from V and 2 from J, leaving 11 bases between them. CDR3 nucleotides: TGTGCCAGCAGTTTTATCGGCGGTACCTACGAGCAGTACTTC. Translating gives CASSFIGGTYEQYF.

The gene calls are TRBV11-3 and TRBJ2-2; TRBD1 matches 10 bases. Trimming at V came to 5 bases and at J to 6 bases, leaving 3 bases not matched to a gene. Per germline, CDR1 SGHNT and CDR2 YENEEA. The CDR3 runs to 14 residues. The CDR3 DNA sequence: TGTGCCAGCAGCGGGACAGGGGATGCCGGGGAGCTGTTTTTT. Translated: CASSGTGDAGELFF.

The J gene is TRBJ1-2, the V gene TRBV2; a possible D gene is TRBD1 (6 bases). The germline V gene has CDR1 SNHLY and CDR2 FYNNEI. Trimming left V 6 bases short and J 8 bases short, with 16 bases between. CDR3 length equals 13 residues. CDR3 DNA sequence: TGTGCCAGCAGCGCACCCCAGACAGGAGGCTACACCTTC. Translation gives CASSAPQTGGYTF.

This clone was detected ten times or more. The genes are TRBV5-1 and TRBJ1-2; TRBD1 might be the D (6 bases). The CDR3 is 15 residues long. CDR1 is SGHRS and CDR2 is YFSETQ in the germline V gene. Trimming stripped 1 base from V and 1 base from J, with 11 bases between. CDR3 sequence reads: CASSLYPDSNYGYTF. Here the CDR3 DNA reads TGCGCCAGCAGCTTGTATCCGGACAGTAACTATGGCTACACCTTC.

The V and J genes are TRBV30 and TRBJ1-1, with 11 bases lining up with TRBD1. Germline CDR1 is GTSNPN and CDR2 is SVGIG (reference sequence). With V trimmed by 5 bases and J by 5 bases, 4 bases remained unmatched. CDR3 length: 13 residues. Written as DNA, the CDR3 is TGTGCCTGGGGACAGGGGGCAGGGACTGAAGCTTTCTTT. It is translated as CAWGQGAGTEAFF.

CDR3: CASSLGEANTIYF. In nucleotides, the CDR3 is TGTGCCAGCAGCTTAGGAGAGGCAAACACCATATATTTT. The chain combines TRBV7-7 with TRBJ1-3; D unclear. Germline assignment: CDR1 SSHAT and CDR2 FNYEAQ (reference sequence). The V gene lost 1 base and the J gene lost 6 bases, with 7 bases spanning the gap. CDR3 length: 13 residues.